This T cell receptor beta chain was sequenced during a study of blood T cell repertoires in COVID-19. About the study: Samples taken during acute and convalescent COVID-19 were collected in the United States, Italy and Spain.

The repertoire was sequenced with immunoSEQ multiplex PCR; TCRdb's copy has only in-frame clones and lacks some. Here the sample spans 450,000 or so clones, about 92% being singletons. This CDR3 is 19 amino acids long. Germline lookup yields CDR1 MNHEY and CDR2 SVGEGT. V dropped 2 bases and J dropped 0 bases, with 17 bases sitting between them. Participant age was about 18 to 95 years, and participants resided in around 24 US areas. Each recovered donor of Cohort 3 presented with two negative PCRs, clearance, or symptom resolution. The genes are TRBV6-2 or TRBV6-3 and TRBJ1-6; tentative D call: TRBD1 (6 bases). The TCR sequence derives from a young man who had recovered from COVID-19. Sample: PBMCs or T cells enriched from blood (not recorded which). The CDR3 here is CASSYLPDSSSSYNSPLHF. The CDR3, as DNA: TGTGCCAGCAGTTACCTTCCGGACAGTTCGAGCTCCTATAATTCACCCCTCCACTTT.